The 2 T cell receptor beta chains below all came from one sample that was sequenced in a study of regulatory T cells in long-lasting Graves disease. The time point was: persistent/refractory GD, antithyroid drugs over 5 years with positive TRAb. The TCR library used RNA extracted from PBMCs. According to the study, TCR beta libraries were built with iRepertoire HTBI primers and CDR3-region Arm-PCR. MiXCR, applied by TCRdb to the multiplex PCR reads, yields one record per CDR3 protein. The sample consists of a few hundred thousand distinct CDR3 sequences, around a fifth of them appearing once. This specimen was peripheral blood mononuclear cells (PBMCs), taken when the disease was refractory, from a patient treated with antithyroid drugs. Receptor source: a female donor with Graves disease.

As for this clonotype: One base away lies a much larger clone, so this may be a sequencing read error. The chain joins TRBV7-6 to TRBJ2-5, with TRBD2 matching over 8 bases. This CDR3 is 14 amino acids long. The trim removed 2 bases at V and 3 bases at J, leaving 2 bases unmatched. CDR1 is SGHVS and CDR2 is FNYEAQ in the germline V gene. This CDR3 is CASSLILAEETQYF. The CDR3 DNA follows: TGTGCCAGCAGCTTAATACTAGCGGAAGAGACCCAGTACTTC.

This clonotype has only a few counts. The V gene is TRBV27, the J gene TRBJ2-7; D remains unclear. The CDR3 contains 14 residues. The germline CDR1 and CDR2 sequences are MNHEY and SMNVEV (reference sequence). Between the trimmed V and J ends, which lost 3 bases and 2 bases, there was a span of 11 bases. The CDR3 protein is CASSFKDGAYEQYF. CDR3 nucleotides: TGTGCCAGCAGTTTCAAGGACGGAGCCTACGAGCAGTACTTC.